Given below is one T cell receptor (beta chain) in context. Its antigen remains unidentified. The ends lost 1 base at V and 2 bases at J; junction bases unmatched: 5. This CDR3 is 15 amino acids long. Per germline, CDR1 SGHVS and CDR2 FNYEAQ. This sample was included in a study of CD8 T cells in ankylosing spondylitis. Study-wide results and limits: Several highly homologous variants made up a TCR beta motif, and this motif appeared characteristic of ankylosing spondylitis blood.

MiXCR, applied by TCRdb to the 5' RACE reads, yields one record per CDR3 protein. The table lists about 390,000 distinct CDR3 sequences, under 25% of them singletons. This receptor was taken from a male donor with ankylosing spondylitis. This chain connects TRBV7-6 to TRBJ2-7, with TRBD2 matching over 7 bases. Material for sequencing was blood, either unsorted or a sorted T cell fraction (not recorded which). The CDR3: CASSLGASGAYEQYF. DNA of the CDR3: TGTGCCAGCAGCTTAGGGGCTAGCGGTGCCTACGAGCAGTACTTC.